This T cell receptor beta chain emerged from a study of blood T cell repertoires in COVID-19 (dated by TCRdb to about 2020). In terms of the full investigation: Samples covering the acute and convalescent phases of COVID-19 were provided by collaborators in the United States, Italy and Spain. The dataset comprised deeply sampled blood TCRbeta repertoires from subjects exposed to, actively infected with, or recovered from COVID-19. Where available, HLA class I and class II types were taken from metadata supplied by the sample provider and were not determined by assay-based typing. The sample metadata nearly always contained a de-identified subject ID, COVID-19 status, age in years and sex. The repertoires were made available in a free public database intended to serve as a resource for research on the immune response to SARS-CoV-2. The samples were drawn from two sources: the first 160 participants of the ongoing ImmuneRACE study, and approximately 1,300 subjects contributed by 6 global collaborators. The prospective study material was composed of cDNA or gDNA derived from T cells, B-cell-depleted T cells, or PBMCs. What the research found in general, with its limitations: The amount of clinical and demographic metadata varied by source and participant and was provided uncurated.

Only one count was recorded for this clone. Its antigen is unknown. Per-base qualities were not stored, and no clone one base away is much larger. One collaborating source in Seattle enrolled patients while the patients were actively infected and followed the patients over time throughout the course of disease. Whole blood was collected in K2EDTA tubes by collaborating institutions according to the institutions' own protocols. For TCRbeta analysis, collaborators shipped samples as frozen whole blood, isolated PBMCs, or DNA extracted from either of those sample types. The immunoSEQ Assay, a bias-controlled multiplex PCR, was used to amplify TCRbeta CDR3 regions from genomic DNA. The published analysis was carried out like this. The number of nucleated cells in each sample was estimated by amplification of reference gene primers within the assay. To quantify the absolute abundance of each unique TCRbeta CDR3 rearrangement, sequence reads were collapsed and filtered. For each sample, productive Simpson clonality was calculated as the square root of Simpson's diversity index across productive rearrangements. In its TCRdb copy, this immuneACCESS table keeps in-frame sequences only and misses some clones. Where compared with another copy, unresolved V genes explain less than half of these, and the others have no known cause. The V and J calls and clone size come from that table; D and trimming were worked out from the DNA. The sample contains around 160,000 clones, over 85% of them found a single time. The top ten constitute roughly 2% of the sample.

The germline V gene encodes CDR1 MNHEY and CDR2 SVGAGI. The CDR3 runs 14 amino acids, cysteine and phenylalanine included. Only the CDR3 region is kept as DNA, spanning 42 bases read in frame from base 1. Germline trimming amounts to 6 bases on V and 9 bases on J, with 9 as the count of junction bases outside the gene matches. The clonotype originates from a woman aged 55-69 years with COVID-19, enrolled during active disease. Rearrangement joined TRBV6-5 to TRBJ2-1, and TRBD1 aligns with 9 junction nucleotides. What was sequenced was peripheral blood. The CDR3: CASRVDRGTSEQFF. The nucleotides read TGTGCCAGCAGGGTAGACAGGGGGACAAGTGAGCAGTTCTTC.